This T cell receptor beta chain was found in a study of cytomegalovirus exposure and HLA in healthy donors (dated by TCRdb to 2016 to 2017). In terms of the full investigation: An earlier analysis of roughly 500 of the donors reported about 290 Gb of sequence data and 117 million unique TCR beta sequences from about 179 million T cells. Using immunosequencing, the study profiled T cell repertoires from about 650 subjects and related those repertoires to cytomegalovirus serostatus. An early release that covered fewer than 800 HLA-typed donors contained about 290 gigabases of sequencing data and tens of millions of unique TCR sequences. HLA typing included class I and class II loci at four-digit resolution. All discovery cohort repertoires had been generated using a single sequencing platform. The study was designed to test whether signatures of past pathogen exposure could be identified by cataloging public T cell receptors. Five DR-DQ haplotypes were treated as single units for association and clustering because of strong linkage in the cohort. A later genetic analysis took genome-wide SNP genotypes for about 65% of the roughly 670 donors and used that subset as a discovery cohort. Donor age, sex, ethnicity and CMV serostatus were compiled together with the repertoire data. Typing coverage differed by locus: A, B, C, DRB1 and DQB1 were typed in roughly 620-640 donors, DQA1 in 500 to 550, DPA1 in around 600, and DPB1 in just under 480. Of the approximately 370 genotyped donors, more than 75% were placed in the genetic ancestry cluster associated with self-reported Caucasian donors. Among 300 to 500 genotyped donors of the cohort, an average of around 250,000 unique TCR beta nucleotide sequences was sequenced per donor, of which 15% to 20% were non-productive. Rather than using new phenotypic data, the later analysis identified candidate immune exposures from TCR beta sequences and from how often those sequences occurred across donors. To predict cytomegalovirus infection status, the study combined high-throughput TCR immunosequencing, statistical association of individual TCRs with disease status, and machine learning. A separate validation cohort of some 130 different subjects was used in addition to the 666-subject first cohort. A later analysis re-analyzed previously published TCR beta repertoires from 500 to 700 donors and added high-resolution HLA genotyping to study TCR occurrence patterns. An earlier analysis of several hundred of the donors applied high-throughput TCR beta sequencing to assess whether each TCR beta V gene segment acted as functional or pseudogenic.

Concerning this clone itself: Its specific antigen is unknown. No clone much larger than this one lies a single base away; base qualities are absent.

General study outcomes and caveats: For the cohort, immune exposure information was limited to CMV serostatus. Broadly in line with IMGT annotations, most TCR beta V segments showed up in productive rearrangements about 87% or about 30% of the time in an earlier analysis of roughly 590 of the donors. The presence/absence analyses assumed that sequencing depth was roughly uniform across donors, and that assumption may not be true. HLA typing was unavailable for some donors at each locus, so association tests used only the typed subset. Strong co-occurrence of HLA alleles, especially DR and DQ, made assigning TCR associations to individual alleles difficult. A cluster of highly shared sequence variants was judged likely to represent a technical artifact of the sequencing pipeline. Over 15 rarely observed V segments, including chromosome 9 orphons, were excluded from the earlier analysis of a few hundred of the donors because counts were too low. Most CMV-associated TCR beta chains appeared to be HLA-restricted in a later analysis, and the HLA associations seemed to be driven largely by CMV exposure. A further reported finding was that TCR beta sequences accurately predicted the HLA-A and HLA-B alleles for most subjects in the first cohort. In the study, 164 TCR beta chains were listed as associated with cytomegalovirus. A later analysis found that TCR association rates varied across HLA loci, with DRB1 alleles showing the most associated TCRs and HLA-C alleles the fewest. A few of the identified cytomegalovirus-associated TCR beta chains were confirmed in vitro to be specific for cytomegalovirus antigens. The authors suggested that the approach could potentially be extended to other disease states and immunological phenotypes. According to a later analysis, parvovirus B19, influenza, CMV and Epstein-Barr virus appeared linked to several top co-occurrence clusters. Cytomegalovirus status was reported to be diagnosed by the classifier with high specificity and sensitivity in both the original and validation cohorts. A later genetic analysis reported fewer N-insertions in productive TCRs among donors in an Asian-associated ancestry cluster than the 666-donor mean. At a false discovery rate of 0.05, a later analysis linked roughly 17,000 TCR beta sequences to specific HLA alleles. A later analysis found that HLA-associated TCR beta chains were more clonally expanded and had lower generation probabilities than equally common non-associated chains. This cohort had only TCR beta chains sequenced, and the lack of alpha or paired-chain data limited which features could be detected. While some public TCRs were present in many individuals, most TCR sequences turned up only very rarely across donors. Some IMGT-functional V segments, including TRBV6-2 and TRBV6-3, could not be distinguished by the 87-base-pair reads and were therefore excluded. In a later genetic analysis, a missense DCLRE1C variant was associated with V-gene and J-gene trimming of TCR beta chains, and the association was replicated in an independent cohort. Linkage disequilibrium might explain the correlated functional status among segregating V segments, but an unknown experimental factor could not be ruled out.

Including cysteine and phenylalanine, the CDR3 has 14 amino acids. Solely the CDR3 DNA is kept, with 42 bases framed from the first base. Sequences KGHSH (CDR1) and LQKENI (CDR2) are obtained from the germline V gene. V and J are truncated by 5 bases and 2 bases respectively, leaving an intervening sequence of 11 bases. In total, around 600 healthy bone marrow donors made up the cohort. All cohort members were sampled while nominally healthy, although unrecorded immune exposures were likely present. The donor was CMV seropositive and belonged to the group of 250 to 300 seropositive cohort members. A peripheral blood sample was provided by each donor, and peripheral blood mononuclear cells were used for TCR beta sequencing. Genomic DNA extraction from the blood cell samples was performed with the Qiagen DNeasy Blood Extraction Kit. The method was the immunoSEQ multiplex PCR assay. The multiplex PCR relied on a mix of 60 forward primers for TCR Vbeta segments and 13 reverse primers for TCR Jbeta segments. Amplification of the CDR3 region of rearranged TCR beta genes was performed with a multiplex PCR assay on genomic DNA. The Illumina HiSeq System was used to sequence the amplified TCR beta libraries as 87-base-pair reads. The published analysis was carried out like this. In a later analysis, approximately 74 million unique TCR beta chains were counted across the approximately 640 repertoires, and some 10 million of these chains were shared by at least two donors. Raw reads were error-corrected and collapsed into unique sequences with a nearest-neighbor algorithm that merged closely related sequences to remove PCR and sequencing errors. To assign V, D and J gene segments, CDR3 sequences were aligned to IMGT reference sequences. Each retained sequence needed at least a six-nucleotide match to both a V gene segment and a J gene segment. A rearrangement was called productive if the CDR3 had no stop codons and remained in frame with V and J, and every other rearrangement was called non-productive. CDR3 was defined by IMGT convention, running from the second conserved V-encoded cysteine to the conserved J-encoded phenylalanine. The earlier analysis of a few hundred of the donors excluded any sequence lacking an unambiguous match to a single V gene segment. In an earlier analysis of roughly 600 of the donors, a V segment was called functional when productive rearrangements were above 56.7%, and segregating when the standard deviation between donors exceeded 5%. A statistical classification framework was built to diagnose cytomegalovirus status from the catalog of TCR beta chain sequences. V and J gene assignment, in a later analysis, came from comparing TCR nucleotide sequences with IMGT/GENE-DB human TR gene sequences. The TCRdist pipeline was used in a later analysis to assign CDR3 sequences and most-parsimonious VDJ recombination scenarios. In a later analysis, each TCR beta chain was defined by its CDR3 amino acid sequence together with its V-gene family, and reads lacking a unique V-gene family were excluded. To address suspected cross-contamination and a sequencing artifact, a later analysis removed some 620 highly shared, low-generation-probability nucleotide sequences. In a later analysis, a clonal expansion index for each public chain was calculated from normalized within-repertoire ranks of inferred template counts. A later analysis computed generation probabilities with a VDJ recombination model fitted to out-of-frame rearrangements, and checked the results against IGoR. In a later analysis, hypergeometric tests were used to score TCR-TCR, TCR-HLA and TCR-CMV co-occurrence, with a repertoire-size bias correction applied to TCR pairs. In a later analysis, false discovery rates were estimated by permuting HLA or CMV assignments 20 times. A later analysis grouped co-occurring TCRs with DBSCAN, adding TCRdist sequence similarity when clustering within HLA-allele-positive subsets. For co-occurrence clustering, repertoires with fewer than 30,000 or more than 120,000 public chains were excluded, along with several repertoires with anomalous nucleotide sharing. The table comes from immuneACCESS by way of TCRdb, which keeps in-frame sequences with V and J called. Part of the clones is missing from these tables; in studies checked, under half for an unresolved V gene and the rest for unknown reasons. Clonal size and the V and J genes are those of that table, whereas D and trimming came from the DNA. The sample profile shows some 120,000 clones; under 85% of them were found once. Jointly, the top ten make up around 5% of the sample.

Sequenced material: PBMCs. Recombination connected TRBV18 to TRBJ2-3; 6 matching bases give a weak D call of TRBD1. The TCR was taken from a man aged 25-40 years in good health and CMV-seropositive. CDR3 sequence: CASSSTGITDTQYF. Read as DNA, the sequence is TGTGCCAGCTCATCAACAGGGATCACAGATACGCAGTATTTT.